The sequence of this T cell receptor beta chain was determined in a study of blood T cell repertoires in COVID-19. Sequencing was performed with immunoSEQ multiplex PCR; in TCRdb, only in-frame clones are kept and a portion is missing. The repertoire holds around 240,000 clones, with 86% as singletons. The CDR3 is made up of 12 amino acids. Trimming cost V 7 bases and J 8 bases, with 14 bases left between them. The germline V gene encodes CDR1 MNHEY and CDR2 SMNVEV (reference sequence). This sequence was found in a woman aged 45-59 years who had recovered from COVID-19. Material for sequencing was PBMCs or T cells enriched from blood (not recorded which). The rearrangement uses TRBV27 and TRBJ1-2, with no clear D. Here the CDR3 DNA reads TGTGCCAGCACCTCGGGGTCGCGAGGCTACACCTTC. Its protein is CASTSGSRGYTF.